Below, one T cell receptor (beta chain) is given with its context. The sample is drawn from a study of blood T cell repertoires in COVID-19. Some clones are missing from TCRdb's copy, which holds only in-frame ones; the method was immunoSEQ multiplex PCR. This sample yields 130,000 or so clones, of which around nine tenths are seen a single time; over 10% belongs to the top ten. CDR1 is MNHNS and CDR2 is SASEGT in the germline V gene. With 3 bases removed from V and 6 bases from J, the gap between germline ends came to 17 bases. The CDR3 extends over 15 amino acids. This sequence originates from an older woman with COVID-19, enrolled during active disease. Input material: peripheral blood. The J gene is TRBJ1-2, the V gene TRBV6-1; no reliable D call. Here the CDR3 DNA reads TGTGCCAGCAGTGATAACAGCGGCCGCGGGAATGGCTACACCTTC. This sequence encodes CASSDNSGRGNGYTF.